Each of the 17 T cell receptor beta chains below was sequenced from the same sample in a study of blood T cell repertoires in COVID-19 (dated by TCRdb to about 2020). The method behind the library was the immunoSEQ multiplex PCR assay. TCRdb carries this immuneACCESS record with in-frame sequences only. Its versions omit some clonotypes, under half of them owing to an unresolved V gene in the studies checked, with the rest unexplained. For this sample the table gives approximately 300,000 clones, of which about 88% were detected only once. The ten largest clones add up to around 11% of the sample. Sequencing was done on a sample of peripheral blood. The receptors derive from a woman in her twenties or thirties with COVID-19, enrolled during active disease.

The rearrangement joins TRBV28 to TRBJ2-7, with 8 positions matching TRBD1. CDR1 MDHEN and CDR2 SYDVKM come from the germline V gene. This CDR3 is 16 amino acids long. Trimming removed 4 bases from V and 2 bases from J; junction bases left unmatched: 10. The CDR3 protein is CASSSIRQGRPYEQYF. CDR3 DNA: TGTGCCAGCAGTTCCATTCGACAGGGGCGTCCCTACGAGCAGTACTTC.

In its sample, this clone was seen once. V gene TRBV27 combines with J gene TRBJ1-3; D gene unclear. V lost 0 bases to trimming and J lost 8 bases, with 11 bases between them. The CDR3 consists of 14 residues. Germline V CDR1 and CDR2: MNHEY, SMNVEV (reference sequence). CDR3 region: CASSLSRIADTIYF. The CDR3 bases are TGTGCCAGCAGTTTATCCAGGATTGCAGACACCATATATTTT.

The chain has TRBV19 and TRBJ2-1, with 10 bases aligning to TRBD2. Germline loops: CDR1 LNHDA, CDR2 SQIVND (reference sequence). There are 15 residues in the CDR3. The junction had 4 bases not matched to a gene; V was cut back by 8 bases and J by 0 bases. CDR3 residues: CASATSGYSYNEQFF. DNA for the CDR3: TGTGCCAGTGCGACTAGCGGGTACTCCTACAATGAGCAGTTCTTC.

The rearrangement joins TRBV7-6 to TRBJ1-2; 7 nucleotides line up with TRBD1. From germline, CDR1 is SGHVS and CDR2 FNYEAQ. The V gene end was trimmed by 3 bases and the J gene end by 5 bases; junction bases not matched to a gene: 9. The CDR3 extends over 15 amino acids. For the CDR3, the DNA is TGTGCCAGCAGCTTGGGTCAAGGGGGCCAATATGGCTACACCTTC. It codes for CASSLGQGGQYGYTF.

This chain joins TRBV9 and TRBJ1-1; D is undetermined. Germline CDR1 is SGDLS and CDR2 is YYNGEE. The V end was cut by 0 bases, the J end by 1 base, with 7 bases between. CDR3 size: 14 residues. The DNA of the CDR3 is TGTGCCAGCAGCGTAGGTGGCCGGAACACTGAAGCTTTCTTT. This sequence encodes CASSVGGRNTEAFF.

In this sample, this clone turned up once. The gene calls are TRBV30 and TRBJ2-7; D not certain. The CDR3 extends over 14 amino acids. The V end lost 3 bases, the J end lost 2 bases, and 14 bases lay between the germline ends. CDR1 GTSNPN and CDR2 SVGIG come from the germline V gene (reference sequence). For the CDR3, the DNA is TGTGCCTGGAGGCGAATTGGGCAGACCTACGAGCAGTACTTC. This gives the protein CAWRRIGQTYEQYF.

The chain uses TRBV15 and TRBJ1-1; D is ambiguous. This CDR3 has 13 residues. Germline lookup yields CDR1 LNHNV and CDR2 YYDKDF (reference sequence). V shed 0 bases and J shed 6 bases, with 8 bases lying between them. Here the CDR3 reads CATSRDLFAEAFF. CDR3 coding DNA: TGTGCCACCAGCAGAGATCTCTTCGCTGAAGCTTTCTTT.

DNA for the CDR3: TGTGCCAGCAGTCGGATAGGGGGACAGACCCAGTACTTC. It translates to CASSRIGGQTQYF. The rearrangement uses TRBV27 and TRBJ2-5; D possibly corresponds to TRBD1 (6 bases). The CDR3 length is 13 residues. V lost 5 bases and J lost 6, with 13 bases in between. Germline assignment: CDR1 MNHEY and CDR2 SMNVEV (reference sequence).

In DNA, the CDR3 is TGCGCCAGCAGCCAGCTAGCGGGAGTGACAGATACGCAGTATTTT. Translating it yields CASSQLAGVTDTQYF. The V gene is TRBV4-1, the J gene TRBJ2-3; 10 nucleotides align to TRBD2. The CDR3 spans 15 residues. V trimming: 3 bases; J trimming: 3 bases; junction bases outside the gene matches: 3. The germline V gene encodes CDR1 MGHRA and CDR2 YSYEKL.

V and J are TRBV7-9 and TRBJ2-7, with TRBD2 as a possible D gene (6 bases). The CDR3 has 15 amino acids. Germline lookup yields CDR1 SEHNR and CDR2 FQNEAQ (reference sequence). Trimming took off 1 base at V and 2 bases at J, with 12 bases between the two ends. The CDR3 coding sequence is TGTGCCAGCAGCTTAGTGCGGGGCAAGACCTACGAGCAGTACTTC. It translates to CASSLVRGKTYEQYF. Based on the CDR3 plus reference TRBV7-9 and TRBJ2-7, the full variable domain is DTGVSQNPRHKITKRGQNVTFRCDPISEHNRLYWYRQTLGQGPEFLTYFQNEAQLEKSRLLSDRFSAERPKGSFSTLEIQRTEQGDSAMYLCASSLVRGKTYEQYFGPGTRLTVT.

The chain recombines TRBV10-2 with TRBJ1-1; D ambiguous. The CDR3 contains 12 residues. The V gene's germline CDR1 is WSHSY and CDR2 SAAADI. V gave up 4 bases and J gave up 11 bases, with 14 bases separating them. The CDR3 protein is CASSVVNRSAFF. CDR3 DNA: TGCGCCAGCAGTGTAGTTAATCGGTCCGCTTTCTTT.

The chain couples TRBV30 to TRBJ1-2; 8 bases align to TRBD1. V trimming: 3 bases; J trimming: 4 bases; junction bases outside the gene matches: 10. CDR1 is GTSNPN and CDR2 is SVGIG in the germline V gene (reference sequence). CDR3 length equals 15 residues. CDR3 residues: CAWRETGGASYGYTF. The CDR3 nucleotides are TGTGCCTGGAGGGAAACAGGGGGGGCCAGCTATGGCTACACCTTC.

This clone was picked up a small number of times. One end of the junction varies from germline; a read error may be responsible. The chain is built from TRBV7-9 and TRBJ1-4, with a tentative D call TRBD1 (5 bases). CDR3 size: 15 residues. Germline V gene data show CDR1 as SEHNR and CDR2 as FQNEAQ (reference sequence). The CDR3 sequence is CASSLDHLGGEKLFF. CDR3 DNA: TGTGCCAGCAGTTTAGATCATCTTGGGGGGGAAAAACTGTTTTTT.

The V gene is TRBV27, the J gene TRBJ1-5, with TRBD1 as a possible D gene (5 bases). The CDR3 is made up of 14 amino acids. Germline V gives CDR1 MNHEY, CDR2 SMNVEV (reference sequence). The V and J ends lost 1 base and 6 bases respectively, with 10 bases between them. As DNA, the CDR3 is TGTGCCAGCAGTTTATGGCAGGGTAGTCAGCCCCAGCATTTT. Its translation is CASSLWQGSQPQHF.

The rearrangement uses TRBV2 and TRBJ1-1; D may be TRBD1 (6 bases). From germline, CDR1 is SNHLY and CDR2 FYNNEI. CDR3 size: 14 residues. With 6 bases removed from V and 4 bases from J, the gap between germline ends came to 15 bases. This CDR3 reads CASRSEGVTTEAFF. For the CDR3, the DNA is TGTGCCAGCAGAAGCGAGGGGGTAACCACTGAAGCTTTCTTT.

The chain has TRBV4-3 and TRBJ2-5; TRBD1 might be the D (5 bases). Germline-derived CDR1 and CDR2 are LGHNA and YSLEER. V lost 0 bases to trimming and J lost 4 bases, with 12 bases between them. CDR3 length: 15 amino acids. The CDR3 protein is CASSQDRAVGETQYF. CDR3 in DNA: TGCGCCAGCAGCCAAGACAGGGCTGTAGGAGAGACCCAGTACTTC.

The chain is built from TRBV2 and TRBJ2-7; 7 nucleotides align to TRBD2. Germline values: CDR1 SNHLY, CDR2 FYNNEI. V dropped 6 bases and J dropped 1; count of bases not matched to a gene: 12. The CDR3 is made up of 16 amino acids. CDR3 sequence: CASSEVLLAPSYEQYF. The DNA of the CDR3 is TGTGCCAGCAGCGAGGTATTACTAGCGCCTTCCTACGAGCAGTACTTC.